Below, 27 T cell receptor beta chains from the same sample are listed, as sequenced in a study of neurological immune-mediated disorders. TCRdb re-derived calls from the 5' RACE reads in MiXCR, one entry per CDR3 protein. The sample yields about 50,000 distinct CDR3 sequences, roughly 15% seen once. What was sequenced was PBMCs. These receptors came from a man in his sixties in good health.

This clonotype appeared many times. V gene TRBV28 combines with J gene TRBJ2-5; D is unresolved. Trimming took 6 bases from V and 2 from J, leaving 4 bases between them. The CDR3 totals 11 residues. Germline loops: CDR1 MDHEN, CDR2 SYDVKM. In DNA form, the CDR3 reads TGTGCCAGCAGAACACAAGAGACCCAGTACTTC. Translated: CASRTQETQYF.

The V and J genes are TRBV5-1 and TRBJ2-6; D possibly corresponds to TRBD1 (5 bases). The germline V gene encodes CDR1 SGHRS and CDR2 YFSETQ. The CDR3 runs to 17 residues. The V end was cut by 0 bases, the J end by 0 bases, with 10 bases between. CDR3 in DNA: TGCGCCAGCAGCTTGGGACAGCTATACTCTGGGGCCAACGTCCTGACTTTC. As protein: CASSLGQLYSGANVLTF.

This clonotype has at least ten counts. The chain recombines TRBV12-3 or TRBV12-4 with TRBJ2-7, with D perhaps TRBD1 (5 bases). The V end was cut by 5 bases, the J end by 4 bases, with 18 bases between. The CDR3 runs to 15 residues. CDR3 bases: TGTGCCAGCAGTGAGCCGCAGGGAAGGGGATACGAGCAGTACTTC. This translates into CASSEPQGRGYEQYF.

The table lists this clonotype with many counts. A much larger clone differs by one base, so this may be a read error. CDR3 in DNA: TGCAGTGCGCAGCGGGAAGAGACCCAGTACTTC. It encodes CSAQREETQYF. The V gene is TRBV20-1, the J gene TRBJ2-5; D is possibly TRBD2 (6 bases). The CDR3 length is 11 residues. Germline V lookup: CDR1 DFQATT, CDR2 SNEGSKA (reference sequence). V was cut by 6 bases and J by 3 bases, with 8 bases left in between.

This clonotype occurred many times. V and J are TRBV9 and TRBJ2-3, with a possible D match to TRBD2 (5 bases). Per germline, CDR1 SGDLS and CDR2 YYNGEE. The CDR3 spans 13 residues. V gave up 1 base and J gave up 3 bases, with 6 bases separating them. The chain's CDR3 is CASSVRGTDTQYF. DNA for the CDR3: TGTGCCAGCAGCGTACGCGGGACAGATACGCAGTATTTT.

There are many counts of this clonotype. The chain couples TRBV5-1 to TRBJ2-2; D not certain. The germline V gene has CDR1 SGHRS and CDR2 YFSETQ. Deletions cut 5 bases from V and 6 bases from J, with 11 bases between. The CDR3 runs to 13 residues. This chain's CDR3 is CASSVGAAGELFF. The CDR3 region has the DNA TGCGCCAGCAGTGTGGGTGCCGCCGGGGAGCTGTTTTTT.

This clonotype was counted many times. This chain joins TRBV5-1 and TRBJ2-2, with TRBD1 matching over 8 bases. The J segment lost 6 bases and the V segment lost 4 bases, leaving 11 bases of the junction unmatched. The length of the CDR3 is 16 residues. Germline V gene sequence: CDR1 SGHRS, CDR2 YFSETQ. The CDR3 loop reads CASSADRERRAGELFF. The CDR3 DNA follows: TGCGCCAGCAGCGCGGACAGGGAAAGGCGCGCCGGGGAGCTGTTTTTT. The whole variable domain, remainder taken from reference TRBV5-1 and TRBJ2-2, is KAGVTQTPRYLIKTRGQQVTLSCSPISGHRSVSWYQQTPGQGLQFLFEYFSETQRNKGNFPGRFSGRQFSNSRSEMNVSTLELGDSALYLCASSADRERRAGELFFGEGSRLTVL.

This clonotype was picked up many times. The genes are TRBV6-5 and TRBJ2-2; D may be TRBD1 (6 bases). The CDR3 is 14 amino acids. V was shortened by 4 bases and J by 6 bases, with 12 bases between the two germline ends. Germline-derived CDR1 and CDR2 are MNHEY and SVGAGI. CDR3 sequence: CASSLQGSAGELFF. The CDR3 coding sequence is TGTGCCAGCAGTTTACAGGGATCGGCCGGGGAGCTGTTTTTT.

This clonotype showed up many times. The V and J genes are TRBV6-1 and TRBJ1-5, with D uncertain. Trimming stripped 6 bases from V and 5 bases from J, with 5 bases between. CDR3 length equals 11 residues. Germline V gene data show CDR1 as MNHNS and CDR2 as SASEGT. The CDR3 is CASSGDQPQHF. CDR3 in DNA: TGTGCCAGCAGCGGGGATCAGCCCCAGCATTTT.

This clonotype was observed many times. The gene calls are TRBV7-3 and TRBJ2-2; 7 bases are a match to TRBD2. Germline values: CDR1 SGHTA, CDR2 FQGTGA. This CDR3 comprises 15 residues. V lost 8 bases to trimming and J lost 2 bases; unmatched junction nucleotides: 8. CDR3 sequence reads: CASYYEAGNTGELFF. In DNA form, the CDR3 reads TGTGCCAGCTATTACGAAGCGGGAAACACCGGGGAGCTGTTTTTT.

This clonotype appeared many times. The chain joins TRBV20-1 to TRBJ2-1; 9 nucleotides match TRBD2. The CDR3 loop spans 14 amino acids. V shed 5 bases, J shed 4 bases, and the junction held 6 bases outside the gene matches. The germline V gene encodes CDR1 DFQATT and CDR2 SNEGSKA (reference sequence). The CDR3 sequence: CSAESGRFYNEQFF. CDR3 DNA sequence: TGCAGTGCTGAAAGCGGGAGGTTTTACAATGAGCAGTTCTTC.

There are many counts of this clonotype. The chain couples TRBV12-3 or TRBV12-4 to TRBJ2-5, with 8 bases aligning to TRBD1. This CDR3 is built from 13 residues. After removal of 6 bases from V and 5 bases from J, the junction contained 5 bases not matched to a gene. The CDR3 loop reads CASSPTGVETQYF. The CDR3 DNA reads as TGTGCCAGCAGCCCGACAGGGGTGGAGACCCAGTACTTC.

This clonotype was seen ten or more times. The chain combines TRBV7-2 with TRBJ2-7; weak D call: TRBD1 (8 bases). The CDR3 covers 15 residues. Per the germline V gene, CDR1 is SGHTA and CDR2 is FQGNSA. Trimming left V 4 bases short and J 2 bases short, with 15 bases between. The CDR3 sequence: CASSSNRGGTYEQYF. In DNA form, the CDR3 reads TGTGCCAGCAGCTCCAACAGGGGGGGAACCTACGAGCAGTACTTC.

This clonotype showed up many times. The rearrangement joins TRBV6-5 to TRBJ2-3; perhaps TRBD1 as D (5 bases). Germline V gene data show CDR1 as MNHEY and CDR2 as SVGAGI. Trimming removed 2 bases at V and 0 bases at J, with 6 bases between. The CDR3 extends over 14 amino acids. CDR3 sequence: CASSYRTSTDTQYF. The CDR3 nucleotides read TGTGCCAGCAGTTACAGGACAAGCACAGATACGCAGTATTTT.

Many counts were recorded for this clonotype. The CDR3 nucleotides read TGTGCCAGCAGTTCCGGACAGGGGAGACTGTTTTTT. Protein product: CASSSGQGRLFF. V usage is TRBV27 and J usage is TRBJ1-4; 9 positions match TRBD1. V lost 4 bases, J lost 13 bases, and 4 bases stayed unmatched. The CDR3 is made up of 12 amino acids. CDR1 and CDR2 from the germline V gene are MNHEY and SMNVEV (reference sequence).

This clonotype was recorded once. The chain has TRBV7-9 and TRBJ1-1; 10 nucleotides match TRBD1. This CDR3 contains 14 residues. Germline V gives CDR1 SEHNR, CDR2 FQNEAQ (reference sequence). Written as DNA, the CDR3 is TGTGTCAGTGGGCCGGGACAGGGGCAGGTCAGGGCTTTCTTT. This translates into CVSGPGQGQVRAFF. Drawing the rest from reference TRBV7-9 and TRBJ1-1, the complete variable domain is DTGVSQNPRHKITKRGQNVTFRCDPISEHNRLYWYRQTLGQGPEFLTYFQNEAQLEKSRLLSDRFSAERPKGSFSTLEIQRTEQGDSAMYLCVSGPGQGQVRAFFGQGTRLTVV.

This clonotype was seen more than once but under ten times. This sequence joins TRBV6-5 and TRBJ1-1; no reliable D call. This CDR3 is built from 12 residues. V was trimmed by 0 bases and J by 7 bases, leaving 6 bases between them. Germline lookup yields CDR1 MNHEY and CDR2 SVGAGI. CDR3 protein: CASSYSGGEAFF. As DNA, the CDR3 is TGTGCCAGCAGTTACTCGGGCGGTGAAGCTTTCTTT.

This clonotype was detected many times. The CDR3 sequence: CASTPGDKRTYEQYF. CDR3 sequence (DNA): TGCGCCAGCACCCCGGGGGACAAGCGGACTTACGAGCAGTACTTC. This chain links TRBV5-1 with TRBJ2-7; the D call may be TRBD1 or TRBD2 (6 bases each). V was cut by 6 bases and J by 4 bases, with 20 bases left in between. This CDR3 has 15 residues. Germline loops: CDR1 SGHRS, CDR2 YFSETQ.

This clonotype was seen many times. The chain recombines TRBV10-3 with TRBJ1-1; 7 bases align to TRBD1. The CDR3 runs 15 residues. Germline V gene lookup returns CDR1 ENHRY and CDR2 SYGVKD. V lost 5 bases and J lost 0; bases outside the gene matches: 6. CDR3: CAISRGTVMNTEAFF. The CDR3 DNA reads as TGTGCCATCAGTAGGGGGACAGTTATGAACACTGAAGCTTTCTTT.

This chain links TRBV20-1 with TRBJ2-7; 7 bases map to TRBD1. The CDR3 spans 13 residues. Germline assignment: CDR1 DFQATT and CDR2 SNEGSKA (reference sequence). V lost 3 bases and J lost 1; bases outside the gene matches: 3. CDR3 DNA: TGCAGTGCTAGGCGGACAGGATCCTACGAGCAGTACTTC. Its protein is CSARRTGSYEQYF.

This clonotype has ten or more counts. The V gene is TRBV4-1, the J gene TRBJ2-2; the D gene is possibly TRBD2 (5 bases). Trimming removed 4 bases at V and 8 bases at J, with 17 bases between. Germline loops: CDR1 MGHRA, CDR2 YSYEKL. This CDR3 has 15 residues. The CDR3 DNA reads TGCGCCAGCAGCCTTCGACGGGGAACACCGGGGGAGCTGTTTTTT. It yields the protein CASSLRRGTPGELFF.

Concerning this clonotype: One junction end disagrees with the germline gene, perhaps due to a read error. The chain joins TRBV29-1 to TRBJ1-1, with unresolved D. This CDR3 has 13 residues. In germline, CDR1 is SQVTM, CDR2 ANQGSEA. The CDR3, as DNA: TGCAGCGTTGACAGAAGTACGAACACTGACGCTTTCTTT. Protein: CSVDRSTNTDAFF.

This clonotype was counted ten times or more. V usage is TRBV4-3 and J usage is TRBJ1-5; no firm D call. Germline loops: CDR1 LGHNA, CDR2 YSLEER. CDR3 length: 16 residues. The V end was cut by 0 bases, the J end by 6 bases, with 15 bases between. The CDR3 region is CASSQEASGVTQPQHF. CDR3 sequence (DNA): TGCGCCAGCAGCCAAGAGGCCTCAGGTGTTACTCAGCCCCAGCATTTT.

This clonotype was detected ten times or more. The V call is TRBV7-6, the J call TRBJ2-7, with 8 positions matching TRBD1. The CDR3 is 14 residues long. V dropped 4 bases and J dropped 1; count of bases not matched to a gene: 3. CDR1 is SGHVS and CDR2 is FNYEAQ in the germline V gene. The CDR3 here is CASSYGQGSYEQYF. CDR3 nucleotides: TGTGCCAGCAGCTACGGACAGGGATCCTACGAGCAGTACTTC.

This clonotype was counted many times. The CDR3 region has the DNA TGCAGTGCTGCCTATGTTAAAGGACTGTTTTTT. Translated: CSAAYVKGLFF. This chain connects TRBV20-1 to TRBJ1-4; no firm D call. The CDR3 has 11 residues. Germline V CDR1 and CDR2: DFQATT, SNEGSKA (reference sequence). Trimming took 5 bases from V and 13 from J, leaving 14 bases between them.

The sample holds many counts of this clonotype. The chain is built from TRBV7-9 and TRBJ1-5; possibly TRBD1 for D (5 bases). The CDR3 extends over 14 amino acids. The germline V and J ends were trimmed by 4 bases and 4 bases, with 11 bases remaining between them. Germline CDR1 and CDR2: SEHNR and FQNEAQ (reference sequence). The CDR3 DNA reads TGTGCCAGCAGCTCCACCCCAGGGAATCAGCCCCAGCATTTT. Translated, it gives CASSSTPGNQPQHF. The whole variable domain, filled in from reference TRBV7-9 and TRBJ1-5, reads DTGVSQNPRHKITKRGQNVTFRCDPISEHNRLYWYRQTLGQGPEFLTYFQNEAQLEKSRLLSDRFSAERPKGSFSTLEIQRTEQGDSAMYLCASSSTPGNQPQHFGDGTRLSIL.

Ten or more counts support this clonotype. The J gene is TRBJ2-7, the V gene TRBV29-1, with TRBD2 as a possible D gene (5 bases). V lost 6 bases to trimming and J lost 2 bases, with 14 bases between them. Germline V gene data show CDR1 as SQVTM and CDR2 as ANQGSEA. The CDR3 has 13 residues. Here the CDR3 DNA reads TGCAGCGTCTCATTCGGGATTACCTACGAGCAGTACTTC. Translation gives CSVSFGITYEQYF.